The 19 T cell receptor beta chains reported below all come from one sample, sequenced in a study of T cell responses to AZD1222 COVID-19 vaccine. Sequencing used immunoSEQ multiplex PCR; TCRdb keeps in-frame clones, though not all of them. Found here are more than 150,000 clones, 85% to 95% of them singletons; the top ten hold 8.5% to 12%. The source was peripheral blood, collected on day 0 of AZD1222 vaccination. The receptors here all came from an adult in good health.

The chain is built from TRBV19 and TRBJ1-4, with D possibly matching TRBD1 (6 bases). V lost 5 bases to trimming and J lost 2 bases, with 18 bases between them. Germline V lookup: CDR1 LNHDA, CDR2 SQIVND (reference sequence). This CDR3 has 17 residues. CDR3: CASSPISAGATNEKLFF. The CDR3 DNA reads as TGTGCCAGTAGTCCCATCTCGGCGGGGGCCACTAATGAAAAACTGTTTTTT.

This chain connects TRBV5-4 to TRBJ1-2; D unclear. Trimming stripped 0 bases from V and 4 bases from J, with 7 bases between. The germline CDR1 and CDR2 sequences are SGHNT and YYREEE (reference sequence). This CDR3 is built from 13 residues. CDR3: CASSLESFYGYTF. As DNA, the CDR3 is TGTGCCAGCAGCTTGGAGAGTTTCTATGGCTACACCTTC.

The chain recombines TRBV7-2 with TRBJ2-1, with 11 nucleotides matching TRBD2. Trimming cost V 3 bases and J 2 bases; bases outside gene matches: 0. This CDR3 contains 15 residues. In germline, CDR1 is SGHTA, CDR2 FQGNSA. The CDR3 here is CASSFSGGAYNEQFF. The CDR3 region has the DNA TGTGCCAGCAGCTTTAGCGGGGGGGCCTACAATGAGCAGTTCTTC.

V and J are TRBV4-1 and TRBJ1-5; D not resolved. V was shortened by 4 bases and J by 3 bases, with 19 bases between the two germline ends. The CDR3 runs 17 residues. CDR1 and CDR2 from the germline V gene are MGHRA and YSYEKL. CDR3: CASSPRPNSRFNQPQHF. CDR3 bases: TGCGCCAGCAGCCCCCGACCCAATAGCAGGTTCAATCAGCCCCAGCATTTT.

The chain is built from TRBV6-2 or TRBV6-3 and TRBJ1-2; 10 bases agree with TRBD1. CDR3 length: 14 amino acids. The germline gives CDR1 MNHEY, CDR2 SVGEGT. V was clipped by 5 bases and J by 4 bases; unmatched bases: 4. The CDR3 reads CASSDRTGGYGYTF. CDR3 sequence (DNA): TGTGCCAGCAGTGACCGGACAGGGGGCTATGGCTACACCTTC.

This chain uses TRBV11-2 with TRBJ1-1; 7 bases are shared with TRBD1. V lost 3 bases, J lost 5 bases, and 9 bases stayed unmatched. Germline assignment: CDR1 SGHAT and CDR2 FQNNGV. The CDR3 runs 15 residues. The CDR3 sequence: CASSLETGYGTEAFF. As DNA, the CDR3 is TGTGCCAGCAGCTTGGAGACAGGGTATGGTACTGAAGCTTTCTTT. Looking up the rest from reference TRBV11-2 and TRBJ1-1 gives the full variable domain: EAGVAQSPRYKIIEKRQSVAFWCNPISGHATLYWYQQILGQGPKLLIQFQNNGVVDDSQLPKDRFSAERLKGVDSTLKIQPAKLEDSAVYLCASSLETGYGTEAFFGQGTRLTVV.

The chain carries TRBV11-2 and TRBJ2-7; 8 bases line up with TRBD1. This CDR3 has 16 residues. Germline-derived CDR1 and CDR2 are SGHAT and FQNNGV. V was pared by 0 bases and J by 4 bases, with 8 bases of the junction left unmatched. CDR3 region: CASSLEYGQGVYEQYF. CDR3 in DNA: TGTGCCAGCAGCTTAGAATACGGACAGGGAGTATACGAGCAGTACTTC.

The chain carries TRBV19 and TRBJ1-5; no reliable D call. The CDR3 extends over 13 amino acids. Trimming removed 5 bases from V and 6 bases from J, with 11 bases in between. CDR1 and CDR2 from the germline V gene are LNHDA and SQIVND (reference sequence). CDR3 coding DNA: TGTGCCAGTAGTTTGGGTGAAGGTCAGCCCCAGCATTTT. Amino acid sequence: CASSLGEGQPQHF.

The rearrangement joins TRBV4-3 to TRBJ2-5; no clear D gene. Germline V gene data show CDR1 as LGHNA and CDR2 as YSLEER. The CDR3 totals 14 residues. Trimming shortened V by 2 bases and J by 7 bases, and 14 bases separated the two germline ends. CDR3 DNA sequence: TGCGCCAGCAGCCAAAATCTTCAAACCGGGACCCAGTACTTC. Protein sequence: CASSQNLQTGTQYF.

The CDR3 reads CASRTGGGWAFF. CDR3 DNA sequence: TGTGCCAGTAGAACAGGGGGCGGATGGGCTTTCTTT. The chain joins TRBV19 to TRBJ1-1, with 9 positions matching TRBD1. The CDR3 has 12 amino acids. Trimming took 6 bases from V and 11 from J; bases not matched to a gene: 7. From germline, CDR1 is LNHDA and CDR2 SQIVND (reference sequence). The full variable domain, in which reference TRBV19 and TRBJ1-1 provide the parts outside the CDR3, is DGGITQSPKYLFRKEGQNVTLSCEQNLNHDAMYWYRQDPGQGLRLIYYSQIVNDFQKGDIAEGYSVSREKKESFPLTVTSAQKNPTAFYLCASRTGGGWAFFGQGTRLTVV.

V and J are TRBV10-3 and TRBJ1-5; 7 bases agree with TRBD1. The ends lost 6 bases at V and 0 bases at J; junction bases unmatched: 5. This CDR3 is 15 amino acids long. The V gene's germline CDR1 is ENHRY and CDR2 SYGVKD. CDR3 coding DNA: TGTGCCATCAGCCCGACAGGGATTAGCAATCAGCCCCAGCATTTT. Protein sequence: CAISPTGISNQPQHF.

V gene TRBV19 combines with J gene TRBJ2-1, with D perhaps TRBD1 (5 bases). CDR3 length: 18 residues. Trimming took off 7 bases at V and 0 bases at J, with 22 bases between the two ends. Germline assignment: CDR1 LNHDA and CDR2 SQIVND (reference sequence). The CDR3 spells CASTRGGRAWSSYNEQFF. In DNA form, the CDR3 reads TGTGCCAGTACCCGAGGCGGCAGGGCCTGGAGCTCCTACAATGAGCAGTTCTTC. Looking up the rest from reference TRBV19 and TRBJ2-1 gives the full variable domain: DGGITQSPKYLFRKEGQNVTLSCEQNLNHDAMYWYRQDPGQGLRLIYYSQIVNDFQKGDIAEGYSVSREKKESFPLTVTSAQKNPTAFYLCASTRGGRAWSSYNEQFFGPGTRLTVL.

In this sample, this clone turned up once. The V and J genes are TRBV19 and TRBJ2-2, with D uncertain. The germline CDR1 and CDR2 sequences are LNHDA and SQIVND (reference sequence). V gave up 6 bases and J gave up 2 bases, with 4 bases separating them. The CDR3 has 12 amino acids. This CDR3 is CASRTNTGELFF. The CDR3 nucleotides read TGTGCCAGTAGGACCAACACCGGGGAGCTGTTTTTT.

This clone was counted once. This chain links TRBV19 with TRBJ1-1, with 8 nucleotides matching TRBD1. Germline CDR1 reads LNHDA; CDR2 reads SQIVND (reference sequence). V gave up 6 bases and J gave up 1 base; unmatched junction bases: 4. The CDR3 has 14 amino acids. The CDR3 is CASSQGQANTEAFF. In DNA form, the CDR3 reads TGTGCCAGTAGCCAGGGACAGGCGAACACTGAAGCTTTCTTT.

The rearrangement uses TRBV7-9 and TRBJ1-1; 9 positions match TRBD1. With 4 bases clipped from V and 4 bases from J, the junction kept 7 bases outside the gene matches. CDR1 SEHNR and CDR2 FQNEAQ come from the germline V gene (reference sequence). The length of the CDR3 is 15 residues. The CDR3 DNA reads TGTGCCAGCAGCTCCCGGGGACAGGGAATCACTGAAGCTTTCTTT. Protein product: CASSSRGQGITEAFF.

The J gene is TRBJ2-5, the V gene TRBV7-2; possible D gene TRBD1, 5 bases. The germline V gene encodes CDR1 SGHTA and CDR2 FQGNSA. V lost 1 base to trimming and J lost 6 bases, with 15 bases between them. The CDR3 is 15 residues long. The CDR3 sequence: CASSLDPSQGKTQYF. In DNA form, the CDR3 reads TGTGCCAGCAGCTTAGATCCCTCCCAGGGCAAGACCCAGTACTTC.

This chain connects TRBV6-2 or TRBV6-3 to TRBJ1-2, with D possibly TRBD1 on 6 matching bases. V lost 5 bases, J lost 4 bases, and 17 bases lay in between. This CDR3 is built from 15 residues. The germline CDR1 and CDR2 sequences are MNHEY and SVGEGT. The CDR3 DNA reads as TGTGCCAGCAGTAATGCCCAGGGGAGCCTCTATGGCTACACCTTC. Translated: CASSNAQGSLYGYTF.

The rearrangement uses TRBV18 and TRBJ2-3, with 12 bases identical to TRBD2. Germline V gene sequence: CDR1 KGHSH, CDR2 LQKENI. After removal of 0 bases from V and 2 bases from J, the junction contained 3 bases not matched to a gene. The CDR3 extends over 17 amino acids. The CDR3 protein is CASSPPGLAGHTDTQYF. The CDR3 nucleotides are TGTGCCAGCTCACCACCCGGACTAGCGGGACACACAGATACGCAGTATTTT. The variable domain in full, completed from reference TRBV18 and TRBJ2-3, reads NAGVMQNPRHLVRRRGQEARLRCSPMKGHSHVYWYRQLPEEGLKFMVYLQKENIIDESGMPKERFSAEFPKEGPSILRIQQVVRGDSAAYFCASSPPGLAGHTDTQYFGPGTRLTVL.

V and J are TRBV23-1 and TRBJ2-3; tentative D call: TRBD2 (5 bases). TRBV23-1 belongs to the ORF category, with a function that is uncertain. Between the trimmed V and J ends, which lost 2 bases and 2 bases, there was a span of 17 bases. This CDR3 is 17 amino acids long. Here the CDR3 DNA reads TGCGCCAGCAGTCAACTTAGGTTGAGGGCCTACACAGATACGCAGTATTTT. Translated: CASSQLRLRAYTDTQYF.